Reported below is one T cell receptor (beta chain). What it binds is unknown. Germline CDR1 and CDR2: SEHNR and FQNEAQ (reference sequence). CDR3 size: 14 residues. V shed 5 bases and J shed 5 bases, with 16 bases lying between them. Data came from immunoSEQ multiplex PCR; TCRdb stores just in-frame clones and leaves some out. This table has 4,000 or so clones, 65% to 80% appearing once. These data belong to a study of T cells after posttransplantation cyclophosphamide. Methotrexate plus calcineurin inhibitor accompanied controls' myeloablative marrow transplants; sampling was 1 year later. Study observations and caveats: TRB overlap between skin or GI tissue T cells and blood was limited. Recipient CMV seropositivity and CMV reactivation strongly tracked TRB clonality.

The TCR was taken from a female patient between 50 and 59 years old who received an allogeneic stem cell transplant from an unrelated donor, was CMV-positive, and had acute and chronic GVHD. Some of these T cells may belong to the graft donor. This specimen consisted of PBMCs, obtained after allogeneic stem cell transplant with calcineurin inhibitor and methotrexate. The rearrangement links TRBV7-9 to TRBJ2-7; tentative D call: TRBD1 (6 bases). This CDR3 is CASSPGARGDEQYF. In DNA form, the CDR3 reads TGTGCCAGCAGCCCAGGGGCTAGAGGAGACGAGCAGTACTTC.